This T cell receptor (beta chain) came from a study of spatial heterogeneity in lung cancer. In TCRdb, the 5' RACE reads were re-called with MiXCR into one record per CDR3 protein. The sample lists about 100,000 distinct CDR3 sequences; about 4.4% were seen once. This CDR3 region has 14 residues. Trimming shortened V by 5 bases and J by 4 bases, and 11 bases separated the two germline ends. In germline, CDR1 is LNHDA, CDR2 SQIVND (reference sequence). This clonotype was seen many times. Its antigen remains unknown. Study-wide results and caveats: Counts that tracked tumor mutation counts were those of expanded intratumoral alpha and beta TCRs. Nonsynonymous mutation counts, ubiquitous and regional, were tracked by the respective counts of ubiquitous and regional expanded TCRs.

Regarding time point: sample taken at primary tumor resection. Whole RNA obtained from tumor, nontumor lung or frozen PBMC underwent sequencing without sorting. The sample was lung tumor tissue, taken at surgery. V and J are TRBV19 and TRBJ1-4; perhaps TRBD1 as D (5 bases). This TCR came from a male donor with early-stage non-small cell lung cancer. The CDR3: CASSADRYNEKLFF. The CDR3 nucleotides read TGTGCCAGTAGTGCCGACAGATATAATGAAAAACTGTTTTTT.